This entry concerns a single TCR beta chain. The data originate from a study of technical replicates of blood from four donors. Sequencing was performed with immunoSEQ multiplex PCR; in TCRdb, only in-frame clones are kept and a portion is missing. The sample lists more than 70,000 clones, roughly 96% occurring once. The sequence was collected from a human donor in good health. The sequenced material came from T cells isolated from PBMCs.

Here the CDR3 DNA reads TGTGCCAGCAGCGTAGGACTAGCGGGGAACAATGAGCAGTTCTTC. Translating it yields CASSVGLAGNNEQFF. This rearrangement joins TRBV9 to TRBJ2-1; 11 bases are shared with TRBD2. Germline CDR1 SGDLS, CDR2 YYNGEE. The V segment lost 0 bases and the J segment 5 bases; nucleotides outside the gene matches: 1. The CDR3 covers 15 residues.